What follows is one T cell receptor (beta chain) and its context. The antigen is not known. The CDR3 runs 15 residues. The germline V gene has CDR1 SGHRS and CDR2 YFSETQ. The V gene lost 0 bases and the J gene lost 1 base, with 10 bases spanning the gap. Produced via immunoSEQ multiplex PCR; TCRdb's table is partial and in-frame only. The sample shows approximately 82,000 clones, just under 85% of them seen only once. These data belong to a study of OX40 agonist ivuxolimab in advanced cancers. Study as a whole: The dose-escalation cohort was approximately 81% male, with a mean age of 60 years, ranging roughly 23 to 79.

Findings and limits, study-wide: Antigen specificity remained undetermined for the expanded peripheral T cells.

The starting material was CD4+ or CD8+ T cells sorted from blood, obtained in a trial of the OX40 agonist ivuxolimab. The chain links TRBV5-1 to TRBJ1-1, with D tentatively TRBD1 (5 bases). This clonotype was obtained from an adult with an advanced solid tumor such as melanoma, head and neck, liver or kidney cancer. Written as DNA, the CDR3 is TGCGCCAGCAGCTTGGACACGAGGGGGAACACTGAAGCTTTCTTT. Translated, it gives CASSLDTRGNTEAFF.